A single sample gave rise to the 12 T cell receptor beta chains below, sequenced in a study of control samples from healthy donors and cancer patients. Method: immunoSEQ multiplex PCR; TCRdb's copy keeps in-frame clones and lacks some. The sample carries around 130,000 clones, around nine tenths recorded once. The sample taken for sequencing was blood. All receptors come from a man in his fifties in good health.

In its sample, this clone was seen once. The chain links TRBV24-1 to TRBJ2-5; D uncertain. The V end lost 4 bases, the J end lost 0 bases, and 5 bases lay between the germline ends. There are 13 residues in the CDR3. Germline loops: CDR1 KGHDR, CDR2 SFDVKD. The CDR3 region is CATSDSYQETQYF. The CDR3 bases are TGTGCCACCAGTGACTCGTACCAAGAGACCCAGTACTTC.

The rearrangement links TRBV20-1 to TRBJ1-5, with a possible D match to TRBD1 (5 bases). The V end lost 3 bases, the J end lost 2 bases, and 14 bases lay between the germline ends. This CDR3 has 15 amino acids. Per the germline V gene, CDR1 is DFQATT and CDR2 is SNEGSKA (reference sequence). The CDR3 sequence: CSASGAPGGNQPQHF. For the CDR3, the DNA is TGCAGTGCTAGTGGGGCTCCGGGAGGCAATCAGCCCCAGCATTTT.

V usage is TRBV29-1 and J usage is TRBJ1-5, with TRBD1 identical over 7 bases. Germline CDR1 reads SQVTM; CDR2 reads ANQGSEA. V lost 7 bases, J lost 0 bases, and 6 bases stayed unmatched. CDR3 length: 14 amino acids. DNA for the CDR3: TGCAGCGCAGGGGACAGCGATAGCAATCAGCCCCAGCATTTT. Protein sequence: CSAGDSDSNQPQHF.

This chain uses TRBV15 with TRBJ2-1; the D gene is possibly TRBD1 (6 bases). The CDR3 contains 15 residues. CDR1 and CDR2 from the germline V gene are LNHNV and YYDKDF (reference sequence). V was trimmed by 0 bases and J by 7 bases, leaving 13 bases between them. The CDR3 spells CATSRDRGRWNEQFF. The CDR3 nucleotides read TGTGCCACCAGCAGAGACAGGGGTCGATGGAATGAGCAGTTCTTC.

This chain connects TRBV12-3 or TRBV12-4 to TRBJ1-1, with 7 bases fitting TRBD1. V dropped 4 bases and J dropped 11; count of bases not matched to a gene: 10. The CDR3 runs 13 residues. This chain's CDR3 is CASSWSGQPAAFF. The CDR3 region has the DNA TGTGCCAGCAGTTGGTCGGGACAGCCCGCGGCTTTCTTT.

The chain links TRBV6-6 to TRBJ2-7, with D possibly TRBD2 on 6 matching bases. CDR1 MNHNY and CDR2 SVGAGI come from the germline V gene (reference sequence). The CDR3 loop spans 13 amino acids. The germline V and J ends were trimmed by 0 bases and 6 bases, with 9 bases remaining between them. CDR3 protein: CASSYSGGSEQYF. Here the CDR3 DNA reads TGTGCCAGCAGTTACTCCGGGGGATCCGAGCAGTACTTC.

This clone showed up just once. Other DNA sequences in this sample translate to the same CDR3. The chain employs TRBV18 and TRBJ2-5; TRBD1 aligns across 7 bases. CDR1 KGHSH and CDR2 LQKENI come from the germline V gene. V shed 0 bases and J 2 bases; nucleotides not matched to a gene: 3. CDR3 length: 15 residues. The CDR3 coding sequence is TGTGCCAGCTCACCACCGGGACAGCCTCAAGAGACCCAGTACTTC. Translating it yields CASSPPGQPQETQYF. Filled out from reference TRBV18 and TRBJ2-5, the complete variable domain reads NAGVMQNPRHLVRRRGQEARLRCSPMKGHSHVYWYRQLPEEGLKFMVYLQKENIIDESGMPKERFSAEFPKEGPSILRIQQVVRGDSAAYFCASSPPGQPQETQYFGPGTRLLVL.

V is TRBV5-1 and J is TRBJ1-1; 10 bases map to TRBD1. CDR1 SGHRS and CDR2 YFSETQ come from the germline V gene. This CDR3 has 16 amino acids. The V and J ends lost 2 bases and 2 bases, in that order; junction bases with no gene match: 6. The CDR3 loop reads CASSLRDRGHNTEAFF. The DNA for the CDR3 is TGCGCCAGCAGCTTACGGGACAGGGGACATAACACTGAAGCTTTCTTT.

In this sample, this clone turned up once. The V and J genes are TRBV2 and TRBJ1-1; 7 bases are a match to TRBD1. The CDR3 covers 17 residues. The germline gives CDR1 SNHLY, CDR2 FYNNEI. After removal of 5 bases from V and 8 bases from J, the junction contained 20 bases not matched to a gene. CDR3 sequence (DNA): TGTGCCAGCAGTTCGACAGGGTTGGGGGGAAGAGGTAGAGAAGCTTTCTTT. Its protein is CASSSTGLGGRGREAFF. Supplemented by reference TRBV2 and TRBJ1-1, the full variable domain reads EPEVTQTPSHQVTQMGQEVILRCVPISNHLYFYWYRQILGQKVEFLVSFYNNEISEKSEIFDDQFSVERPDGSNFTLKIRSTKLEDSAMYFCASSSTGLGGRGREAFFGQGTRLTVV.

J is TRBJ1-6 and V is TRBV7-9; D is ambiguous. V shed 5 bases and J shed 13 bases, with 12 bases lying between them. Germline V gives CDR1 SEHNR, CDR2 FQNEAQ (reference sequence). The CDR3 covers 12 residues. CDR3 coding DNA: TGTGCCAGCAGCCCCGGAGCGTCTCCCCTCCACTTT. Its protein product is CASSPGASPLHF. The whole variable domain, remainder taken from reference TRBV7-9 and TRBJ1-6, is DTGVSQNPRHKITKRGQNVTFRCDPISEHNRLYWYRQTLGQGPEFLTYFQNEAQLEKSRLLSDRFSAERPKGSFSTLEIQRTEQGDSAMYLCASSPGASPLHFGNGTRLTVT.

The rearrangement joins TRBV27 to TRBJ2-3; no clear D gene. CDR1 MNHEY and CDR2 SMNVEV come from the germline V gene (reference sequence). Trimming stripped 3 bases from V and 1 base from J, with 11 bases between. This CDR3 region has 15 residues. CDR3 coding DNA: TGTGCCAGCAGTTTCTGGGGAAGGGGCACAGATACGCAGTATTTT. Amino acids: CASSFWGRGTDTQYF.

V is TRBV3-1 (or the pseudogene TRBV3-2) and J is TRBJ2-3, with 12 bases fitting TRBD2. The V segment lost 6 bases and the J segment 0 bases; nucleotides outside the gene matches: 4. The CDR3 contains 16 residues. Germline V CDR1 and CDR2: LGHDT, YNNKEL (reference sequence). CDR3 coding DNA: TGTGCCAGCAGACACGGACTAGCGGGGAGCACAGATACGCAGTATTTT. Its translation: CASRHGLAGSTDTQYF.